This entry describes one TCR beta chain. The antigen is unknown. Germline CDR1 and CDR2: LGHNT and FRNRAP. V was cut by 4 bases and J by 4 bases, with 19 bases left in between. The CDR3 covers 16 residues. The second PCR ran roughly 6 to 12 cycles with a sample-barcoded 5' primer and J-beta primers. Sequencing yielded, for each sample, at least 2.5 million paired-end reads carrying CDR3. TCRdb reprocessed the 5' RACE reads via MiXCR and lists one record per CDR3 protein. Among roughly 2 million distinct CDR3 sequences listed, 49% were seen once. This sample is part of a study of blood T cells in healthy people across ages. Study findings and constraints: In these data, TCR beta diversity tracked strongly with naive T cell percentage. Estimated diversity across one million T cells was deemed an underestimate.

The rearrangement joins TRBV12-5 to TRBJ1-2; D gene unclear. Sequencing was performed on blood. The sequence derives from a woman aged 35 to 49 in good health. The CDR3 region is CASGSPSRHATYGYTF. CDR3 DNA sequence: TGTGCTAGTGGTTCGCCAAGCCGTCATGCGACCTATGGCTACACCTTC.